Listed here are 26 T cell receptor beta chains from one sample, sequenced in a study of vaccination effects on CD4 cells after COVID-19. Sequencing was preceded by expansion of antigen-specific CD4+ T cells with viral peptide pools in the ViraFEST assay. It was after 10 days of culture that CD4+ T cells were isolated. By PCR, the person was confirmed to have had SARS-CoV-2 infection between March and December 2020. Participants were vaccinated with two doses of either the BNT162b2 or mRNA-1273 vaccine. The repertoire was sequenced with immunoSEQ multiplex PCR; TCRdb's copy has only in-frame clones and lacks some. Of about 15,000 clones listed, 76% were seen once; the top ten hold about a fifth. Their antigen targets remain unknown. This specimen consisted of CD4+ T cells from PBMCs cultured with SARS-CoV-2 spike peptides, obtained after COVID-19 vaccination. Every receptor here comes from a human donor who had a prior SARS-CoV-2 infection.

The chain recombines TRBV19 with TRBJ1-1; unclear D gene. CDR3 length: 13 amino acids. Between the trimmed V and J ends, which lost 7 bases and 6 bases, there was a span of 15 bases. Germline loops: CDR1 LNHDA, CDR2 SQIVND (reference sequence). CDR3 region: CASTSVVSPEAFF. CDR3 DNA: TGTGCCAGTACCTCGGTTGTGTCCCCTGAAGCTTTCTTT.

This clone was observed once. This chain connects TRBV2 to TRBJ1-4, with D perhaps matching TRBD1 (5 bases). V gave up 7 bases and J gave up 8 bases, with 17 bases separating them. The CDR3 runs to 14 residues. Germline lookup yields CDR1 SNHLY and CDR2 FYNNEI. The CDR3 spells CASKNRDQSEKLFF. The CDR3 nucleotides are TGTGCCAGCAAAAACCGGGACCAAAGCGAAAAACTGTTTTTT.

This chain joins TRBV28 and TRBJ2-7; 12 bases match TRBD2. V trimming: 0 bases; J trimming: 6 bases; junction bases outside the gene matches: 3. The germline V gene encodes CDR1 MDHEN and CDR2 SYDVKM. This CDR3 is built from 15 residues. CDR3 protein: CASSLWPTSGGEQYF. Here the CDR3 DNA reads TGTGCCAGCAGTTTATGGCCGACTAGCGGGGGCGAGCAGTACTTC.

The rearrangement links TRBV5-1 to TRBJ2-5; D gene uncertain. This CDR3 has 12 residues. Trimming left V 0 bases short and J 10 bases short, with 10 bases between. The V gene's germline CDR1 is SGHRS and CDR2 YFSETQ. The CDR3 nucleotides read TGCGCCAGCAGCTTGGATCCCTGGGACCAGTACTTC. It specifies CASSLDPWDQYF.

The chain's CDR3 is CASSSTGHYDNEQFF. The DNA for the CDR3 is TGTGCCAGCAGTTCCACAGGACACTACGACAATGAGCAGTTCTTC. This chain uses TRBV6-5 with TRBJ2-1; D might be TRBD1 (5 bases). This CDR3 is built from 15 residues. The germline V and J ends were trimmed by 4 bases and 5 bases, with 15 bases remaining between them. CDR1 and CDR2 (germline): MNHEY, SVGAGI.

J is TRBJ2-2 and V is TRBV20-1; D is unclear. The V and J ends lost 6 bases and 7 bases respectively, with 9 bases between them. CDR3 length: 11 amino acids. Germline V gene lookup returns CDR1 DFQATT and CDR2 SNEGSKA (reference sequence). The CDR3 reads CSARGGGELFF. CDR3 coding DNA: TGCAGTGCGCGAGGCGGCGGGGAGCTGTTTTTT.

The CDR3 DNA sequence: TGTGCCAGCAGTTCCTACAGGGTTGGCCAGCCCCAGCATTTT. It encodes CASSSYRVGQPQHF. The V gene is TRBV6-5, the J gene TRBJ1-5, with D maybe TRBD1 (6 bases). Germline V gene sequence: CDR1 MNHEY, CDR2 SVGAGI. The CDR3 runs to 14 residues. V lost 4 bases and J lost 7, with 14 bases in between.

This rearrangement joins TRBV5-1 to TRBJ2-2, with TRBD2 identical over 8 bases. Trimming removed 4 bases from V and 0 bases from J; junction bases left unmatched: 2. CDR3 length: 15 residues. Germline CDR1 reads SGHRS; CDR2 reads YFSETQ. This CDR3 is CASSRLASNTGELFF. The CDR3 DNA follows: TGCGCCAGCAGCCGACTAGCGTCGAACACCGGGGAGCTGTTTTTT.

This chain uses TRBV24-1 with TRBJ2-1; 13 nucleotides agree with TRBD2. The length of the CDR3 is 16 residues. Trimming at V came to 1 base and at J to 9 bases, leaving 5 bases not matched to a gene. The germline V gene encodes CDR1 KGHDR and CDR2 SFDVKD. In DNA form, the CDR3 reads TGTGCCACCAGTGATTTCGGACTAGCGGGAGTGAGTGAGCAGTTCTTC. Its translation is CATSDFGLAGVSEQFF.

The chain uses TRBV9 and TRBJ2-5, with D perhaps TRBD1 (6 bases). V was cut by 3 bases and J by 1 base, with 10 bases left in between. CDR3 length: 14 residues. Germline V CDR1 and CDR2: SGDLS, YYNGEE. The CDR3 nucleotides are TGTGCCAGCAGCGGGCGGACAGCCCAAGAGACCCAGTACTTC. Residues: CASSGRTAQETQYF.

The chain couples TRBV28 to TRBJ1-2; 7 bases line up with TRBD1. The CDR3 runs 16 residues. Germline values: CDR1 MDHEN, CDR2 SYDVKM. V was pared by 3 bases and J by 0 bases, with 7 bases of the junction left unmatched. The CDR3 sequence is CASSFHRTGPNYGYTF. The CDR3 region has the DNA TGTGCCAGCAGTTTCCACAGGACAGGACCTAACTATGGCTACACCTTC.

In this sample, this clone turned up once. The rearrangement joins TRBV5-1 to TRBJ2-5; D may be TRBD2 (5 bases). The CDR3 consists of 14 residues. V was clipped by 0 bases and J by 4 bases, with 10 bases between them. Germline values: CDR1 SGHRS, CDR2 YFSETQ. The CDR3 DNA is TGCGCCAGCAGCTTGGTTGCGGGTCGAGAGACCCAGTACTTC. Its translation: CASSLVAGRETQYF.

The rearrangement uses TRBV7-8 and TRBJ2-7; 7 bases are shared with TRBD2. This CDR3 contains 13 residues. The J segment lost 2 bases and the V segment lost 5 bases, leaving 3 bases of the junction unmatched. Germline CDR1 and CDR2: SGHVS and FQNEAQ. The CDR3 sequence: CASSGLAAYEQYF. CDR3 DNA: TGTGCCAGCAGCGGGCTAGCGGCCTACGAGCAGTACTTC.

This chain joins TRBV7-9 and TRBJ2-1, with 9 positions matching TRBD2. Trimming removed 7 bases from V and 5 bases from J; junction bases left unmatched: 9. Germline values: CDR1 SEHNR, CDR2 FQNEAQ (reference sequence). The CDR3 runs 15 residues. CDR3 residues: CASKILLAGDNEQFF. CDR3 nucleotide sequence: TGTGCCAGCAAGATCCTTTTAGCGGGGGACAATGAGCAGTTCTTC.

The V gene is TRBV12-3 or TRBV12-4, the J gene TRBJ1-3; possible D gene TRBD1, 6 bases. The V gene lost 5 bases and the J gene lost 10 bases, with 12 bases spanning the gap. The CDR3 is 12 residues long. The CDR3: CASSVQGYTIYF. CDR3 DNA: TGTGCCAGCAGTGTACAGGGTTATACCATATATTTT.

The chain carries TRBV7-6 and TRBJ2-1, with TRBD2 matching over 7 bases. The junction had 19 bases not matched to a gene; V was cut back by 5 bases and J by 3 bases. The germline V gene encodes CDR1 SGHVS and CDR2 FNYEAQ. The CDR3 totals 19 residues. The DNA of the CDR3 is TGTGCCAGCAGCCCACGGCGGCAGAGCGATGGACTAGTCTACAATGAGCAGTTCTTC. This translates into CASSPRRQSDGLVYNEQFF.

This clone was seen just once. The genes are TRBV5-6 and TRBJ2-7; either TRBD1 or TRBD2 may fit D (5 bases each). The V end was cut by 5 bases, the J end by 5 bases, with 17 bases between. CDR1 and CDR2 (germline): SGHDT, YYEEEE. The CDR3 has 14 residues. The CDR3 sequence is CASRGTGFSHEQYF. CDR3 DNA sequence: TGTGCCAGCAGGGGGACGGGGTTCAGCCACGAGCAGTACTTC.

This chain uses TRBV9 with TRBJ2-1; TRBD2 agrees at 8 bases. The CDR3 runs to 20 residues. Trimming took 0 bases from V and 0 from J; bases not matched to a gene: 14. Germline V CDR1 and CDR2: SGDLS, YYNGEE. In DNA, the CDR3 is TGTGCCAGCAGCGTAGGTATCGGGAGGGACCCAGTTAGCTCCTACAATGAGCAGTTCTTC. Translation: CASSVGIGRDPVSSYNEQFF.

This rearrangement joins TRBV11-3 to TRBJ1-1; D unclear. With 0 bases removed from V and 1 base from J, the gap between germline ends came to 6 bases. This CDR3 is 14 amino acids long. Germline V lookup: CDR1 SGHNT, CDR2 YENEEA. The CDR3 bases are TGTGCCAGCAGCTTAGAGGGTCAGAACACTGAAGCTTTCTTT. This gives the protein CASSLEGQNTEAFF.

V usage is TRBV18 and J usage is TRBJ2-2; D unclear. This CDR3 is built from 12 residues. CDR1 is KGHSH and CDR2 is LQKENI in the germline V gene. V was shortened by 2 bases and J by 5 bases, with 3 bases between the two germline ends. Written as DNA, the CDR3 is TGTGCCAGCTCACCAGGGACCGGGGAGCTGTTTTTT. Protein product: CASSPGTGELFF.

V is TRBV18 and J is TRBJ2-7; perhaps TRBD2 as D (7 bases). The CDR3 consists of 14 residues. From germline, CDR1 is KGHSH and CDR2 LQKENI. With 7 bases removed from V and 6 bases from J, the gap between germline ends came to 19 bases. For the CDR3, the DNA is TGTGCCAGCTTGAGGGGGAGGGACTCAACCGAGCAGTACTTC. It codes for CASLRGRDSTEQYF.

Here the CDR3 reads CSVNRGNIQYF. The CDR3, as DNA: TGCAGCGTGAACCGGGGAAACATTCAGTACTTC. V gene TRBV20-1 combines with J gene TRBJ2-4, with D possibly being TRBD2 (5 bases). Looked up from germline, CDR1 is DFQATT and CDR2 is SNEGSKA (reference sequence). The CDR3 extends over 11 amino acids.

This chain joins TRBV5-8 and TRBJ1-6; D is possibly TRBD1 (6 bases). The germline gives CDR1 SGHTS, CDR2 YDEGEE. The CDR3 extends over 15 amino acids. V dropped 2 bases and J dropped 10 bases, with 16 bases sitting between them. The CDR3 protein is CASSFQPGAWSPLHF. The CDR3 DNA is TGTGCCAGCAGCTTCCAGCCGGGGGCTTGGTCACCCCTCCACTTT. Looking up the rest from reference TRBV5-8 and TRBJ1-6 gives the full variable domain: EAGVTQSPTHLIKTRGQQATLRCSPISGHTSVYWYQQALGLGLQFLLWYDEGEERNRGNFPPRFSGRQFPNYSSELNVNALELEDSALYLCASSFQPGAWSPLHFGNGTRLTVT.

The V gene is TRBV5-7, the J gene TRBJ2-7; D might be TRBD1 (6 bases). TRBV5-7 is placed among ORFs of uncertain function. This CDR3 has 16 amino acids. V dropped 2 bases and J dropped 0 bases, with 15 bases sitting between them. DNA of the CDR3: TGTGCCAGCAGCTTAGTAACAGGGCCGAGCTCCTACGAGCAGTACTTC. Residues: CASSLVTGPSSYEQYF.

V usage is TRBV3-1 (or the pseudogene TRBV3-2) and J usage is TRBJ2-7; no clear D. V lost 4 bases, J lost 3 bases, and 7 bases lay in between. CDR3 length equals 12 residues. Germline V CDR1 and CDR2: LGHDT, YNNKEL (reference sequence). The CDR3 loop reads CASSLKDYEQYF. In nucleotides, the CDR3 is TGTGCCAGCAGCCTCAAAGACTACGAGCAGTACTTC.

CDR3 nucleotide sequence: TGTGCCAGCTCACCACCTTGGACAGGGACTATGAACACTGAAGCTTTCTTT. Protein product: CASSPPWTGTMNTEAFF. The chain joins TRBV18 to TRBJ1-1; TRBD1 agrees at 8 bases. The CDR3 consists of 17 residues. CDR1 is KGHSH and CDR2 is LQKENI in the germline V gene. V shed 0 bases, J shed 0 bases, and the junction held 6 bases outside the gene matches.